The 21 T cell receptor beta chains below all came from one sample that was sequenced in a study of T cell responses to AZD1222 COVID-19 vaccine. TCRdb's table, derived via immunoSEQ multiplex PCR, lists solely in-frame clones and lacks some. The table includes over 60,000 clones, 80% detected once. The sample consisted of peripheral blood, taken 28 days after the second AZD1222 dose. The source is an adult who received the AZD1222 COVID-19 vaccine.

J is TRBJ1-2 and V is TRBV2, with TRBD1 as a possible D gene (6 bases). Germline V gene lookup returns CDR1 SNHLY and CDR2 FYNNEI. Trimming removed 7 bases from V and 0 bases from J, with 12 bases in between. The CDR3 runs 14 residues. The CDR3 DNA is TGTGCCAGCAACAGGGCAGGGGCTAACTATGGCTACACCTTC. Protein: CASNRAGANYGYTF.

The chain uses TRBV29-1 and TRBJ2-3, with D unresolved. Trimming stripped 4 bases from V and 0 bases from J, with 8 bases between. Germline V gene data show CDR1 as SQVTM and CDR2 as ANQGSEA. This CDR3 comprises 13 residues. Written as DNA, the CDR3 is TGCAGCGTTGTGAGCTCTAGCACAGATACGCAGTATTTT. Its protein is CSVVSSSTDTQYF.

This clone has just a few counts. This sequence joins TRBV2 and TRBJ2-1; 10 positions agree with TRBD1. With 7 bases clipped from V and 6 bases from J, the junction kept 6 bases outside the gene matches. The germline CDR1 and CDR2 sequences are SNHLY and FYNNEI. The CDR3 is 14 amino acids. The CDR3 DNA reads as TGTGCCAGCATGGGGGACAGGGGAAGCAATGAGCAGTTCTTC. Its translation: CASMGDRGSNEQFF.

This clone has just one count. The chain carries TRBV5-8 and TRBJ2-7, with TRBD1 matching 9 bases. The CDR3 is made up of 14 amino acids. The germline gives CDR1 SGHTS, CDR2 YDEGEE. Trimming at V came to 5 bases and at J to 0 bases, leaving 3 bases not matched to a gene. CDR3 nucleotides: TGTGCCAGCAGTCGGACAGGGGCCTCCTACGAGCAGTACTTC. Translation: CASSRTGASYEQYF.

The rearrangement joins TRBV3-1 (or the pseudogene TRBV3-2) to TRBJ2-3; 10 nucleotides align to TRBD2. Trimming cost V 3 bases and J 3 bases; bases outside gene matches: 3. The CDR3 extends over 15 amino acids. Germline CDR1 and CDR2: LGHDT and YNNKEL (reference sequence). The CDR3 coding sequence is TGTGCCAGCAGCCACAGCGGGGGGGCTACAGATACGCAGTATTTT. Translated: CASSHSGGATDTQYF.

CDR3 protein: CASRTTASSYEQYF. CDR3 DNA sequence: TGCGCCAGCAGAACGACAGCCTCTTCCTACGAGCAGTACTTC. The J gene is TRBJ2-7, the V gene TRBV10-2, with D perhaps TRBD1 (5 bases). From germline, CDR1 is WSHSY and CDR2 SAAADI. V lost 6 bases and J 1 base, leaving 13 bases between the germline ends. The CDR3 is 14 amino acids.

The rearrangement uses TRBV6-6 and TRBJ2-5; D perhaps matches TRBD1 (5 bases). The CDR3 covers 12 residues. CDR1 is MNHNY and CDR2 is SVGAGI in the germline V gene (reference sequence). V shed 4 bases and J shed 4 bases, with 7 bases lying between them. The DNA of the CDR3 is TGTGCCAGCAGTTTAAGGGGAGAGACCCAGTACTTC. Residues: CASSLRGETQYF.

The gene calls are TRBV4-1 and TRBJ1-3; possibly TRBD1 for D (6 bases). The CDR3 totals 16 residues. The V and J ends lost 4 bases and 0 bases respectively, with 13 bases between them. Looked up from germline, CDR1 is MGHRA and CDR2 is YSYEKL. CDR3 residues: CASSRNTGSSGNTIYF. CDR3 bases: TGCGCCAGCAGCCGGAACACAGGGAGCTCTGGAAACACCATATATTTT.

The chain couples TRBV13 to TRBJ1-4; perhaps TRBD1 as D (5 bases). There are 15 residues in the CDR3. Trimming removed 4 bases from V and 5 bases from J, with 14 bases in between. Germline CDR1 reads PRHDT; CDR2 reads FYEKMQ (reference sequence). CDR3 in amino acids: CASSSQDGANEKLFF. The CDR3 bases are TGTGCCAGCAGCTCCCAGGACGGGGCGAATGAAAAACTGTTTTTT.

The V gene is TRBV6-5, the J gene TRBJ1-1; the D is unclear. Germline V CDR1 and CDR2: MNHEY, SVGAGI. This CDR3 spans 13 amino acids. V was trimmed by 7 bases and J by 1 base, leaving 10 bases between them. The CDR3 is CASTLKENTEAFF. CDR3 in DNA: TGTGCCAGCACTCTCAAAGAGAACACTGAAGCTTTCTTT.

In this sample, this clone turned up once. This chain uses TRBV2 with TRBJ2-7, with 11 bases aligning to TRBD2. The junction had 7 bases not matched to a gene; V was cut back by 6 bases and J by 6 bases. The germline V gene encodes CDR1 SNHLY and CDR2 FYNNEI. CDR3 length: 14 amino acids. CDR3 protein: CASRVAGGPVEQYF. The CDR3, as DNA: TGTGCCAGCAGGGTAGCGGGGGGGCCAGTCGAGCAGTACTTC.

This clone was seen a handful of times. This chain uses TRBV7-2 with TRBJ1-5; no reliable D call. This CDR3 has 15 amino acids. Germline lookup yields CDR1 SGHTA and CDR2 FQGNSA. Trimming cost V 6 bases and J 0 bases, with 12 bases left between them. In DNA, the CDR3 is TGTGCCAGCAGGCAACGAGCCGGTAGCAATCAGCCCCAGCATTTT. Amino acids: CASRQRAGSNQPQHF.

The CDR3 DNA follows: TGTGCCAGCAGTTATAAACTAGATACGCAGTATTTT. Amino acids: CASSYKLDTQYF. The rearrangement uses TRBV6-1 and TRBJ2-3; D remains ambiguous. Germline V gene lookup returns CDR1 MNHNS and CDR2 SASEGT. Trimming took off 5 bases at V and 5 bases at J, with 8 bases between the two ends. CDR3 length: 12 amino acids.

Remarks on this clone: The same CDR3 is also encoded by other DNA sequences in this sample. This chain uses TRBV5-1 with TRBJ1-1; possibly TRBD1 for D (6 bases). In germline, CDR1 is SGHRS, CDR2 YFSETQ. V gave up 2 bases and J gave up 7 bases, with 6 bases separating them. The CDR3 is 11 residues long. This chain's CDR3 is CASSLQGEAFF. The CDR3 DNA reads TGCGCCAGCAGCTTACAGGGTGAAGCTTTCTTT.

This clone is a singleton in its sample. V is TRBV18 and J is TRBJ1-1, with D hard to call. V was cut by 4 bases and J by 10 bases, with 16 bases left in between. The CDR3 is 13 amino acids. Germline V gene sequence: CDR1 KGHSH, CDR2 LQKENI. The CDR3 DNA sequence: TGTGCCAGCTCACGGGGATTGGGAGTAGCAGCTTTCTTT. This sequence encodes CASSRGLGVAAFF.

CDR3 coding DNA: TGTGCCAGCAAACATGCGAACACCGGGGAGCTGTTTTTT. Its protein is CASKHANTGELFF. V gene TRBV6-5 combines with J gene TRBJ2-2; D uncertain. The CDR3 spans 13 residues. Germline loops: CDR1 MNHEY, CDR2 SVGAGI. Trimming left V 7 bases short and J 0 bases short, with 6 bases between.

The chain has TRBV18 and TRBJ2-3; a possible D gene is TRBD2 (5 bases). Germline lookup yields CDR1 KGHSH and CDR2 LQKENI. This CDR3 region has 15 residues. V lost 5 bases and J lost 3, with 15 bases in between. CDR3 protein: CASSVDWRVTDTQYF. CDR3 DNA: TGTGCCAGCTCAGTCGACTGGCGGGTTACAGATACGCAGTATTTT.

J is TRBJ2-3 and V is TRBV9; D unresolved. V was clipped by 3 bases and J by 2 bases, with 19 bases between them. Per germline, CDR1 SGDLS and CDR2 YYNGEE. There are 17 residues in the CDR3. Written as DNA, the CDR3 is TGTGCCAGCAGCGGGACCCCTAGACTGGGATCCACAGATACGCAGTATTTT. Translation gives CASSGTPRLGSTDTQYF.

The V gene is TRBV5-1, the J gene TRBJ2-7; D uncertain. The CDR3 loop spans 16 amino acids. From germline, CDR1 is SGHRS and CDR2 YFSETQ. Between the trimmed V and J ends, which lost 4 bases and 2 bases, there was a span of 19 bases. The CDR3 loop reads CASSPTQAVRAYEQYF. The CDR3 nucleotides are TGCGCCAGCAGCCCAACCCAGGCCGTAAGGGCCTACGAGCAGTACTTC.

The chain is built from TRBV10-3 and TRBJ1-5; D may be TRBD1 (5 bases). Trimming removed 0 bases at V and 0 bases at J, with 6 bases between. The germline CDR1 and CDR2 sequences are ENHRY and SYGVKD. The CDR3 loop spans 15 amino acids. Here the CDR3 reads CAISESQDSNQPQHF. The CDR3 coding sequence is TGTGCCATCAGTGAGTCACAGGATAGCAATCAGCCCCAGCATTTT.

The chain couples TRBV9 to TRBJ1-2; D is ambiguous. The CDR3 length is 14 residues. Trimming pared 4 bases from V and 2 bases from J, leaving 12 bases between. The germline CDR1 and CDR2 sequences are SGDLS and YYNGEE. CDR3 region: CASSPGRVNYGYTF. For the CDR3, the DNA is TGTGCCAGCAGCCCCGGGAGGGTCAACTATGGCTACACCTTC.